One and the same sample provided the 12 T cell receptor beta chains below, sequenced in a study of Ad26.COV2.S vaccination and SARS-CoV-2 variants. Only in-frame clones appear in the TCRdb table, and some are missing; sequencing was by immunoSEQ multiplex PCR. The sample shows 360,000 or so clones, around 89% of them seen only once. Treatment denoted: around 19 received Ad26.COV2.S at low or high dose, single or two shots; 5 received placebo; per-sample allocation not given. All samples were drawn on day 63, counting from the first vaccine or placebo injection. Here the sequenced sample was peripheral blood, taken in a trial of Ad26.COV2.S vaccine versus placebo. These receptors came from a person aged 18-65 years who received the Ad26.COV2.S COVID-19 vaccine or a placebo.

The V gene is TRBV5-1, the J gene TRBJ2-5; 12 bases map to TRBD2. Trimming took 7 bases from V and 5 from J; bases not matched to a gene: 6. Germline CDR1 is SGHRS and CDR2 is YFSETQ. The CDR3 consists of 14 residues. The CDR3 is CASGPSGRAETQYF. The CDR3 DNA sequence: TGCGCCAGCGGACCTAGCGGGAGGGCGGAGACCCAGTACTTC.

The rearrangement joins TRBV10-3 to TRBJ2-3; the match to TRBD2 covers 8 bases. Trimming cost V 5 bases and J 1 base; bases outside gene matches: 8. The length of the CDR3 is 16 residues. Germline CDR1 reads ENHRY; CDR2 reads SYGVKD. The DNA for the CDR3 is TGTGCCATCAGTCCCCGAGCGGGAGTGGGCACAGATACGCAGTATTTT. Encoded protein: CAISPRAGVGTDTQYF.

The chain combines TRBV18 with TRBJ1-3; D perhaps matches TRBD1 (5 bases). Looked up from germline, CDR1 is KGHSH and CDR2 is LQKENI. CDR3 size: 15 residues. Trimming removed 0 bases at V and 2 bases at J, with 8 bases between. The CDR3 here is CASSPPGAAGNTIYF. The DNA of the CDR3 is TGTGCCAGCTCACCACCCGGGGCGGCTGGAAACACCATATATTTT.

This sequence joins TRBV9 and TRBJ2-5; 12 nucleotides align to TRBD2. The CDR3 runs to 18 residues. Germline trimming cut 3 bases from V and 4 bases from J; bases unmatched to any gene: 13. The germline CDR1 and CDR2 sequences are SGDLS and YYNGEE. CDR3 nucleotide sequence: TGTGCCAGCAGCGCATCCCTCTCTAGCGGGAGGGTCCCAGAGACCCAGTACTTC. It is translated as CASSASLSSGRVPETQYF.

The chain carries TRBV29-1 and TRBJ2-2; possibly TRBD1 for D (5 bases). Between the trimmed V and J ends, which lost 7 bases and 0 bases, there was a span of 9 bases. CDR1 is SQVTM and CDR2 is ANQGSEA in the germline V gene. The CDR3 contains 13 residues. The CDR3 DNA sequence: TGCAGCGGAAGGGGATCGAACACCGGGGAGCTGTTTTTT. Protein sequence: CSGRGSNTGELFF.

V gene TRBV3-1 (or the pseudogene TRBV3-2) combines with J gene TRBJ2-1, with 10 bases fitting TRBD2. The V gene's germline CDR1 is LGHDT and CDR2 YNNKEL (reference sequence). After removal of 1 base from V and 1 base from J, the junction contained 4 bases not matched to a gene. The CDR3 consists of 17 residues. CDR3 region: CASSQGTSGKSYNEQFF. The CDR3 DNA is TGTGCCAGCAGCCAAGGAACTAGCGGGAAATCCTACAATGAGCAGTTCTTC.

This clone was seen just once. At one of its ends the junction is not consistent with the germline gene, which may arise from a read error. The chain links TRBV12-3 or TRBV12-4 to TRBJ2-1; 9 nucleotides agree with TRBD1. CDR3 length: 13 amino acids. The CDR3 DNA reads as TGTGCCAGCAGTTTAGTTCGGACAGGGGATCGAGTCTTC. This encodes CASSLVRTGDRVF.

The rearrangement joins TRBV30 to TRBJ2-7, with 9 bases lining up with TRBD2. The V and J ends lost 4 bases and 7 bases, in that order; junction bases with no gene match: 8. This CDR3 comprises 13 residues. Germline V CDR1 and CDR2: GTSNPN, SVGIG (reference sequence). The DNA for the CDR3 is TGTGCCTGGACATCAGTAGCGGGAGTGGAGCAGTACTTC. This translates into CAWTSVAGVEQYF.

Comments on this clone: The same CDR3 is also encoded by other DNA sequences in this sample. The genes are TRBV11-2 and TRBJ2-5; 8 positions agree with TRBD2. Losses at the gene ends were 6 bases for V and 5 bases for J; bases not matched to a gene: 8. Per germline, CDR1 SGHAT and CDR2 FQNNGV. The CDR3 covers 14 residues. The CDR3 is CASSFSGSLETQYF. Written as DNA, the CDR3 is TGTGCCAGCAGTTTCAGCGGGAGTCTCGAGACCCAGTACTTC.

The chain couples TRBV28 to TRBJ1-2; D is unresolved. Trimming pared 8 bases from V and 4 bases from J, leaving 11 bases between. The CDR3 has 12 residues. Germline CDR1 is MDHEN and CDR2 is SYDVKM. CDR3 nucleotide sequence: TGTGCCAGCCAGGACGGGATCTATGGCTACACCTTC. It encodes CASQDGIYGYTF.

The V gene is TRBV29-1, the J gene TRBJ1-1, with unresolved D. Germline CDR1 SQVTM, CDR2 ANQGSEA. Trimming took off 4 bases at V and 14 bases at J, with 14 bases between the two ends. This CDR3 region has 10 residues. CDR3 sequence: CSVGRVGLFF. Written as DNA, the CDR3 is TGCAGCGTTGGAAGGGTTGGGCTATTCTTT.

J is TRBJ2-7 and V is TRBV5-6, with 8 nucleotides matching TRBD2. J lost 5 bases, V lost 0 bases, and 7 bases had no gene match. Germline-derived CDR1 and CDR2 are SGHDT and YYEEEE. CDR3 length equals 15 residues. This CDR3 is CASSLALTSVDEQYF. CDR3 nucleotides: TGTGCCAGCAGCTTGGCCTTGACTAGCGTCGACGAGCAGTACTTC. Using reference TRBV5-6 and TRBJ2-7 for the parts outside the CDR3, the full variable domain is DAGVTQSPTHLIKTRGQQVTLRCSPKSGHDTVSWYQQALGQGPQFIFQYYEEEERQRGNFPDRFSGHQFPNYSSELNVNALLLGDSALYLCASSLALTSVDEQYFGPGTRLTVT.